This TCR beta chain was identified in a study of cytomegalovirus exposure and HLA in healthy donors. The PCR had 60 Vbeta and 13 Jbeta primers. The protocol was immunoSEQ multiplex PCR, while the TCRdb copy is restricted to in-frame clones and leaves out a portion. The sample carries approximately 150,000 clones, 65% to 80% recorded once. Comment on this clone: Its antigen is not known.

Study outcomes and limitations: A few chains linked to CMV were shown in vitro to be specific for CMV antigens.

This sequence originates from a woman in her thirties or forties in good health and CMV-seropositive. The specimen sequenced was PBMCs.

DNA of the CDR3: TGTGCCAGCAGTGAAGGAGGCGCGGGTGAAGCTTTCTTT. Its protein is CASSEGGAGEAFF. V is TRBV2 and J is TRBJ1-1; the D is unclear. V gave up 1 base and J gave up 7 bases, with 10 bases separating them. Looked up from germline, CDR1 is SNHLY and CDR2 is FYNNEI. This CDR3 contains 13 residues.